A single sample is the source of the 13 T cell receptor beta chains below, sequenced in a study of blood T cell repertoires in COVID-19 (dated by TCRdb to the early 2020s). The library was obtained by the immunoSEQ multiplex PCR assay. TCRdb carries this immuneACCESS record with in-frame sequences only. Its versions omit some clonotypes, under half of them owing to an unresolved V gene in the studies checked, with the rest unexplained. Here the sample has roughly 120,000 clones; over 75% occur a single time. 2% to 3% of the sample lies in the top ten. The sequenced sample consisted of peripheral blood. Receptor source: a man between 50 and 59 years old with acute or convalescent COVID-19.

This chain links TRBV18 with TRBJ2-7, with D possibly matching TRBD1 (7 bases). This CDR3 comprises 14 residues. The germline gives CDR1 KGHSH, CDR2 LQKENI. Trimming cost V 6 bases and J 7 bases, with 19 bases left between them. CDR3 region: CASSLLEGAWEQYF. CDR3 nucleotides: TGTGCCAGCTCCCTGTTGGAGGGGGCTTGGGAGCAGTACTTC.

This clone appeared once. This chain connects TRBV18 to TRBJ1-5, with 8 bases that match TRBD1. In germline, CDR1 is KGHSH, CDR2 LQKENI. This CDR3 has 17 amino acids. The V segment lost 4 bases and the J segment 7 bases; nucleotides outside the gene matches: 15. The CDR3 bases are TGTGCCAGCTCACGAACGGAGAGCACAGGGGGAAAGCAGCCCCAGCATTTT. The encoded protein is CASSRTESTGGKQPQHF.

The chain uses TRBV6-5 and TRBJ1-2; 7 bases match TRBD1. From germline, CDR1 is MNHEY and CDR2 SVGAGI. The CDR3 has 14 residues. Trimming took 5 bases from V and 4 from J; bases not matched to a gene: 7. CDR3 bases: TGTGCCAGCAGTCAGACAGGGATTAGCTATGGCTACACCTTC. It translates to CASSQTGISYGYTF.

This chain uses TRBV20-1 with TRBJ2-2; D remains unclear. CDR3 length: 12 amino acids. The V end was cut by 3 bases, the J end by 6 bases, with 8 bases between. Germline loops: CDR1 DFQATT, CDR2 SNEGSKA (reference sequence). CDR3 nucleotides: TGCAGTGCTAGTATTCAGGCCGGGGAGCTGTTTTTT. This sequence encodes CSASIQAGELFF.

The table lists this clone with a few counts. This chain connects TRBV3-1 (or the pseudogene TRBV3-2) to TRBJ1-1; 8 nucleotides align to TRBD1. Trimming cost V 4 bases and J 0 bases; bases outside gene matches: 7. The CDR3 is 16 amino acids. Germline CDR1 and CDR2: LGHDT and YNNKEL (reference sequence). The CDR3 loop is CASSPRTGLVNTEAFF. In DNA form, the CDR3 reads TGTGCCAGCAGCCCCCGGACAGGGCTGGTGAACACTGAAGCTTTCTTT.

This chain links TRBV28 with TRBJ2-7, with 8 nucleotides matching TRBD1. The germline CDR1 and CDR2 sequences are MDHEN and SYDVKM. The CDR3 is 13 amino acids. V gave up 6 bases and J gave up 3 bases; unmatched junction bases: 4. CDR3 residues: CASREQGGYEQYF. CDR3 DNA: TGTGCCAGCAGGGAACAGGGGGGCTACGAGCAGTACTTC.

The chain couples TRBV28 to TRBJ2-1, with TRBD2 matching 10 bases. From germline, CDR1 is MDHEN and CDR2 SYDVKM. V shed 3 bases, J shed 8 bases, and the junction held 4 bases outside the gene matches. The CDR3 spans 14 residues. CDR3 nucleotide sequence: TGTGCCAGCAGTTTTTGGCTAGCGGGAGATGAGCAGTTCTTC. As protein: CASSFWLAGDEQFF.

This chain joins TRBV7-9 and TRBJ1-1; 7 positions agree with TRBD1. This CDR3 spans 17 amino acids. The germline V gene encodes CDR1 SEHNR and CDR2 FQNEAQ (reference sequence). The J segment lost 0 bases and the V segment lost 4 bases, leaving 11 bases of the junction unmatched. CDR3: CASSSRTGRLLNTEAFF. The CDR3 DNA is TGTGCCAGCAGCTCACGGACAGGCCGACTCTTGAACACTGAAGCTTTCTTT.

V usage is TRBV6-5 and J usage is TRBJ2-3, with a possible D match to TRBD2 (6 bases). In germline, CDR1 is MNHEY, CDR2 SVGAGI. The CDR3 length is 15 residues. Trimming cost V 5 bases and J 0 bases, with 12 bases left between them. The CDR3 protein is CASSPRLDSTDTQYF. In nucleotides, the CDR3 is TGTGCCAGCAGTCCTAGACTAGACAGCACAGATACGCAGTATTTT.

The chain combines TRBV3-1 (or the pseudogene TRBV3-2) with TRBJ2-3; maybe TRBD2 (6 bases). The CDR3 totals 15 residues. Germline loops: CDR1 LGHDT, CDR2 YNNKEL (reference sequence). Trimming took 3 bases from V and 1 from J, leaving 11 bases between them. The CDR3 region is CASSHSRGGTDTQYF. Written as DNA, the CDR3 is TGTGCCAGCAGCCATTCGCGGGGCGGCACAGATACGCAGTATTTT.

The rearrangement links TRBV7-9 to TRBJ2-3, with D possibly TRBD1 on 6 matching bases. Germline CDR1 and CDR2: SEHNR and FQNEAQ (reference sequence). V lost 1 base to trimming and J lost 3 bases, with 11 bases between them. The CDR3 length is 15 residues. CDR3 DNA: TGTGCCAGCAGCTTAGTTGGGCAGGGGACAGATACGCAGTATTTT. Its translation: CASSLVGQGTDTQYF. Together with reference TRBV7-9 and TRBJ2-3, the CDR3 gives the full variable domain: DTGVSQNPRHKITKRGQNVTFRCDPISEHNRLYWYRQTLGQGPEFLTYFQNEAQLEKSRLLSDRFSAERPKGSFSTLEIQRTEQGDSAMYLCASSLVGQGTDTQYFGPGTRLTVL.

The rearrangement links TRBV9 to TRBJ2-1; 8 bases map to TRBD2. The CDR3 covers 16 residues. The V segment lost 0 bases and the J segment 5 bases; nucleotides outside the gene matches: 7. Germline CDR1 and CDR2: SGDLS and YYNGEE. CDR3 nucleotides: TGTGCCAGCAGCGTAGGGAGCGGGAGTTGGAACAATGAGCAGTTCTTC. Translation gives CASSVGSGSWNNEQFF.

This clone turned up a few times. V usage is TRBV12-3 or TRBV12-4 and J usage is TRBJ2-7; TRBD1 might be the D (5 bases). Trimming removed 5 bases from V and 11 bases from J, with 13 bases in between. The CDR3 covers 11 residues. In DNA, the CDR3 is TGTGCCAGCAGTCCTGACAGTAACAAGTACTTC. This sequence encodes CASSPDSNKYF.